This T cell receptor beta chain originates from a study of a mutant IDH1 vaccine in newly diagnosed glioma. This clone showed up just a few times. Time point specified: baseline, week 1 (first vaccination visit). Treatment in this sample: pre-vaccination baseline after standard-of-care therapy. Profiled with immunoSEQ multiplex PCR; TCRdb holds only in-frame clones, not every one. This table holds about 88,000 clones, about 80% found once. The length of the CDR3 is 14 residues. Germline values: CDR1 GTSNPN, CDR2 SVGIG (reference sequence). J lost 5 bases, V lost 1 base, and 5 bases had no gene match. This receptor was taken from a man aged 35 to 55 with glioma. Some clones in this sample may be carry-over from other donors' samples. The sequencing used PBMCs, collected from a glioma patient treated with radiotherapy, temozolomide or both. V is TRBV30 and J is TRBJ1-5; 7 bases are a match to TRBD1. CDR3 amino acids: CAWSARDRDQPQHF. The CDR3 bases are TGTGCCTGGAGTGCCCGGGACAGAGATCAGCCCCAGCATTTT.